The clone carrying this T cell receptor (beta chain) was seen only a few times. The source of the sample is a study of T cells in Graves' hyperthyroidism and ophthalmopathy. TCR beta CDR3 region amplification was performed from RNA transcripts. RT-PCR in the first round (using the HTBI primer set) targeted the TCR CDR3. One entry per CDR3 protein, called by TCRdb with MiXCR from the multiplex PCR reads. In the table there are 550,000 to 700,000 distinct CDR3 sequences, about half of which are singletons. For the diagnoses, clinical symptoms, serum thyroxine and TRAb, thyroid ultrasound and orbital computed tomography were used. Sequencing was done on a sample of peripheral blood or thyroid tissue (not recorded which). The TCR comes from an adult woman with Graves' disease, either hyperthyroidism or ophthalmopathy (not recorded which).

The CDR3: CAISEEGEAFF. For the CDR3, the DNA is TGTGCCATCAGTGAGGAGGGTGAAGCTTTCTTT. The gene calls are TRBV10-3 and TRBJ1-1, with unresolved D. There are 11 residues in the CDR3. Trimming stripped 2 bases from V and 7 bases from J, with 5 bases between. Germline values: CDR1 ENHRY, CDR2 SYGVKD.